Shown below are 10 T cell receptor beta chains from a single sample sequenced in a study of T cell repertoires in cytomegalovirus infection. TCRdb used MiXCR to reprocess the reads, holding one entry per CDR3 protein. This table holds approximately 730,000 distinct CDR3 sequences, around 29% found once. The antigens for these receptors are not known. The material sequenced was cultured CD8+ T cells from PBMCs, taken from culture after CMV antigen stimulation. All receptors derive from a human donor in good health (CMV status not recorded). Some clones in this sample may be carry-over from other donors' samples.

The rearrangement uses TRBV19 and TRBJ1-6; 8 bases match TRBD1. Germline trimming cut 3 bases from V and 8 bases from J; bases unmatched to any gene: 9. CDR1 and CDR2 from the germline V gene are LNHDA and SQIVND (reference sequence). The CDR3 runs to 16 residues. CDR3 loop: CASSIWQGAVYSPLHF. CDR3 bases: TGTGCCAGTAGTATCTGGCAGGGGGCTGTTTATTCACCCCTCCACTTT.

This clonotype came up many times. A much bigger clone sits one base away, suggesting this may be a read error. The V and J genes are TRBV13 and TRBJ2-3; D is undetermined. Trimming left V 1 base short and J 5 bases short, with 1 base between. Germline-derived CDR1 and CDR2 are PRHDT and FYEKMQ (reference sequence). This CDR3 has 11 amino acids. The CDR3 DNA sequence: TGTGCCAGCAGCTTAGAAGATACGCAGTATTTT. Encoded protein: CASSLEDTQYF.

In its sample, this clonotype was seen a few times. V usage is TRBV2 and J usage is TRBJ2-4; 12 nucleotides align to TRBD1. The germline CDR1 and CDR2 sequences are SNHLY and FYNNEI. The ends lost 9 bases at V and 0 bases at J; junction bases unmatched: 9. The CDR3 is made up of 17 amino acids. CDR3 protein: CARGTGGPGIAKNIQYF. CDR3 coding DNA: TGTGCCAGGGGGACAGGGGGCCCCGGTATAGCCAAAAACATTCAGTACTTC. Full variable domain (rest looked up from reference TRBV2 and TRBJ2-4): EPEVTQTPSHQVTQMGQEVILRCVPISNHLYFYWYRQILGQKVEFLVSFYNNEISEKSEIFDDQFSVERPDGSNFTLKIRSTKLEDSAMYFCARGTGGPGIAKNIQYFGAGTRLSVL.

In this sample, this clonotype turned up a few times. J is TRBJ1-3 and V is TRBV7-9; 7 bases are a match to TRBD1. The germline V gene has CDR1 SEHNR and CDR2 FQNEAQ (reference sequence). Trimming at V came to 5 bases and at J to 0 bases, leaving 4 bases not matched to a gene. This CDR3 has 15 residues. The CDR3 is CASSRTGRSGNTIYF. CDR3 DNA sequence: TGTGCCAGCAGCCGGACAGGTCGCTCTGGAAACACCATATATTTT.

In its sample, this clonotype was seen a few times. The rearrangement links TRBV24-1 to TRBJ2-7; D uncertain. In germline, CDR1 is KGHDR, CDR2 SFDVKD. The CDR3 runs 18 residues. V lost 1 base and J lost 5, with 23 bases in between. The CDR3, as DNA: TGTGCCACCAGTGATTTCCCTAAGACCCGTTGTCTCGGCGACGAGCAGTACTTC. Protein sequence: CATSDFPKTRCLGDEQYF.

The chain employs TRBV11-2 and TRBJ1-4; no reliable D call. The CDR3 has 15 amino acids. V was pared by 6 bases and J by 3 bases, with 14 bases between. Germline CDR1 SGHAT, CDR2 FQNNGV. The CDR3 here is CASSPDGNPNEKLFF. CDR3 bases: TGTGCCAGCAGTCCAGATGGGAATCCTAATGAAAAACTGTTTTTT.

This rearrangement joins TRBV27 to TRBJ1-1; D is uncertain. This CDR3 comprises 15 residues. Trimming removed 2 bases at V and 3 bases at J, with 13 bases between. Germline CDR1 is MNHEY and CDR2 is SMNVEV (reference sequence). CDR3 nucleotide sequence: TGTGCCAGCAGTTTAGGGCGAGGAGCCTACACTGAAGCTTTCTTT. Protein: CASSLGRGAYTEAFF.

This clonotype was detected ten times or more. This rearrangement joins TRBV7-8 to TRBJ2-5; 9 positions match TRBD2. V trimming: 2 bases; J trimming: 1 base; junction bases outside the gene matches: 14. CDR1 is SGHVS, CDR2 FQNEAQ, per germline. CDR3 length: 19 amino acids. The chain's CDR3 is CASSLISLAGLPPQETQYF. The CDR3 coding sequence is TGTGCCAGCAGCTTAATATCCCTAGCGGGGCTTCCTCCCCAAGAGACCCAGTACTTC.

The chain joins TRBV2 to TRBJ1-2, with no clear D. CDR1 is SNHLY and CDR2 is FYNNEI in the germline V gene. This CDR3 comprises 12 residues. The V end was cut by 4 bases, the J end by 7 bases, with 10 bases between. CDR3 in DNA: TGTGCCAGCAGTGCGTCTTTAGTTGGCTACACCTTC. It yields the protein CASSASLVGYTF.

There are many counts of this clonotype. J is TRBJ1-2 and V is TRBV6-1; 8 bases fit TRBD1. V was clipped by 6 bases and J by 7 bases; unmatched bases: 7. CDR1 is MNHNS, CDR2 SASEGT, per germline. The CDR3 is 13 residues long. The CDR3, as DNA: TGTGCCAGCAGACAATGGACAGGGTTTGGCTACACCTTC. It specifies CASRQWTGFGYTF.